This TCR beta chain stems from a study of CD8 T cells in ankylosing spondylitis. The study, taken as a whole, reports: For ankylosing spondylitis blood, a TCR beta motif of 7 or 8 highly homologous variants appeared characteristic. Reports say disease-linked clones showed up significantly more in matched ankylosing spondylitis synovial fluid. Previous work reported some of these motif variants in the synovial fluid and blood of reactive arthritis. Disease-linked clones were CD8+ and relatively rare in peripheral blood.

Making the TCR beta libraries involved quantitative 5'-RACE with molecular barcodes. TCRdb called the 5' RACE reads again in MiXCR, with one record for every CDR3 protein. The sample contains a few hundred thousand distinct CDR3 sequences, around 17% of which appear only once. V was shortened by 3 bases and J by 0 bases, with 12 bases between the two germline ends. Germline V gene data show CDR1 as LGHDT and CDR2 as YNNKEL (reference sequence). This CDR3 has 15 amino acids. Concerning this clonotype: Its antigen is currently unknown.

The clonotype comes from a male donor with ankylosing spondylitis. V usage is TRBV3-1 and J usage is TRBJ2-7, with D tentatively TRBD1 (6 bases). Sequences were obtained from blood, either unsorted or a sorted T cell fraction (not recorded which). CDR3 sequence: CASSHRDTASYEQYF. The CDR3 DNA reads TGTGCCAGCAGCCACCGGGACACAGCCTCCTACGAGCAGTACTTC.